This passage covers 3 T cell receptor beta chains from one sample sequenced in a study of T cell responses to AZD1222 COVID-19 vaccine. Profiling relied on immunoSEQ multiplex PCR, and the TCRdb table lists in-frame clones only, not all of them. The sample has about 66,000 clones, roughly 78% seen once; the top ten hold approximately 23%. Sequenced material: peripheral blood, taken on day 0 of MenACWY control vaccination. Every receptor here comes from an adult in good health.

The J gene is TRBJ1-1, the V gene TRBV5-1; no clear D. V lost 4 bases and J lost 1, with 8 bases in between. In germline, CDR1 is SGHRS, CDR2 YFSETQ. CDR3 length: 13 amino acids. CDR3 bases: TGCGCCAGCAGCGGCAGTGGGAACACTGAAGCTTTCTTT. Protein sequence: CASSGSGNTEAFF.

This clone was seen more than once but under ten times. J is TRBJ2-7 and V is TRBV5-1, with a weak D call TRBD2 (5 bases). The CDR3 length is 15 residues. Germline loops: CDR1 SGHRS, CDR2 YFSETQ. V was shortened by 4 bases and J by 6 bases, with 20 bases between the two germline ends. CDR3 in amino acids: CASSPTAGVQLEQYF. The CDR3 DNA follows: TGCGCCAGCAGCCCGACCGCCGGGGTCCAACTCGAGCAGTACTTC. The variable domain in full, completed from reference TRBV5-1 and TRBJ2-7, reads KAGVTQTPRYLIKTRGQQVTLSCSPISGHRSVSWYQQTPGQGLQFLFEYFSETQRNKGNFPGRFSGRQFSNSRSEMNVSTLELGDSALYLCASSPTAGVQLEQYFGPGTRLTVT.

The gene calls are TRBV29-1 and TRBJ1-1; 7 bases line up with TRBD1. The CDR3 runs 14 residues. With 6 bases clipped from V and 1 base from J, the junction kept 8 bases outside the gene matches. Germline-derived CDR1 and CDR2 are SQVTM and ANQGSEA. The CDR3 is CSVGWTGGNTEAFF. CDR3 sequence (DNA): TGCAGCGTCGGCTGGACAGGAGGGAACACTGAAGCTTTCTTT.